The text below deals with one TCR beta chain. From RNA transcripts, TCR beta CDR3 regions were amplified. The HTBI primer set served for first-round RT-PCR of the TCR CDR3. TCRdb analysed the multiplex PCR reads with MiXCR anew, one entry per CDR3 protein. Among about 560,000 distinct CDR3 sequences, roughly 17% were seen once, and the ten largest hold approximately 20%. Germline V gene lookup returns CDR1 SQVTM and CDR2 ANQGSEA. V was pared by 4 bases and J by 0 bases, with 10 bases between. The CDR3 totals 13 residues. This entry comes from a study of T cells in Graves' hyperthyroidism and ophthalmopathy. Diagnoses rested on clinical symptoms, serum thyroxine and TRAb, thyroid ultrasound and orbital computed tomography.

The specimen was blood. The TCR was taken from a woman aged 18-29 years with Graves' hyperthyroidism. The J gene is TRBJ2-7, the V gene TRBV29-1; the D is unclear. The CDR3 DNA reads TGCAGCGTTGCCCTGACTCCCTCCTACGAGCAGTACTTC. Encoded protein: CSVALTPSYEQYF.